Shown below are 6 T cell receptor beta chains from a single sample sequenced in a study of shared clonotypes between healthy human individuals. The data were produced by immunoSEQ multiplex PCR, yet TCRdb's version contains in-frame clones alone and is incomplete. In the table there are about 680,000 clones, 73% of which are singletons. Material for sequencing was memory CD4+ T cells sorted from blood. Stated subset: CD45RA-negative fraction. The receptors stem from a woman in her 30s in good health.

The J gene is TRBJ2-7, the V gene TRBV28; 9 bases align to TRBD2. This CDR3 is built from 16 residues. J gave up 0 bases and V 6 bases, and 9 bases lay outside the gene matches. Germline lookup yields CDR1 MDHEN and CDR2 SYDVKM. The CDR3 coding sequence is TGTGCCAGCAGCTTACCTAGCGGGGCCAGCTCCTACGAGCAGTACTTC. Encoded protein: CASSLPSGASSYEQYF. Using reference TRBV28 and TRBJ2-7 for the parts outside the CDR3, the full variable domain is DVKVTQSSRYLVKRTGEKVFLECVQDMDHENMFWYRQDPGLGLRLIYFSYDVKMKEKGDIPEGYSVSREKKERFSLILESASTNQTSMYLCASSLPSGASSYEQYFGPGTRLTVT.

The chain couples TRBV5-1 to TRBJ2-3; 9 nucleotides align to TRBD2. The CDR3 is made up of 16 amino acids. CDR1 is SGHRS and CDR2 is YFSETQ in the germline V gene. Trimming took 0 bases from V and 4 from J; bases not matched to a gene: 6. CDR3 sequence reads: CASSLVAGGPADTQYF. Here the CDR3 DNA reads TGCGCCAGCAGCTTGGTTGCGGGAGGGCCTGCAGATACGCAGTATTTT.

The count of this clone is one. The V and J genes are TRBV5-1 and TRBJ1-1; 7 nucleotides match TRBD1. The ends lost 0 bases at V and 4 bases at J; junction bases unmatched: 3. Germline V gene lookup returns CDR1 SGHRS and CDR2 YFSETQ. CDR3 length equals 14 residues. CDR3 protein: CASSLDPGGTEAFF. CDR3 DNA sequence: TGCGCCAGCAGCTTGGACCCAGGGGGCACTGAAGCTTTCTTT.

The rearrangement joins TRBV5-6 to TRBJ1-1; D ambiguous. V lost 1 base and J 1 base, leaving 8 bases between the germline ends. The germline V gene encodes CDR1 SGHDT and CDR2 YYEEEE. This CDR3 comprises 14 residues. This chain's CDR3 is CASSLQNWNTEAFF. CDR3 sequence (DNA): TGTGCCAGCAGCTTGCAGAACTGGAACACTGAAGCTTTCTTT.

The chain links TRBV9 to TRBJ2-7; 11 nucleotides align to TRBD1. Per the germline V gene, CDR1 is SGDLS and CDR2 is YYNGEE. This CDR3 has 15 amino acids. The junction had 4 bases not matched to a gene; V was cut back by 0 bases and J by 5 bases. The CDR3 sequence is CASSVDWTGGDEQYF. CDR3 sequence (DNA): TGTGCCAGCAGCGTAGATTGGACAGGGGGCGACGAGCAGTACTTC.

The gene calls are TRBV7-9 and TRBJ1-2; no reliable D call. The length of the CDR3 is 17 residues. The germline V gene has CDR1 SEHNR and CDR2 FQNEAQ (reference sequence). Trimming took off 4 bases at V and 3 bases at J, with 21 bases between the two ends. The CDR3 DNA is TGTGCCAGCAGCTATAAAGGAAGTCAAGGGCGCGACTATGGCTACACCTTC. It codes for CASSYKGSQGRDYGYTF.